This TCR beta chain is from a study of response to subunit inactivated influenza vaccine. Study conclusions and caveats: The authors proposed limited new T cell recruitment per seasonal influenza vaccination.

Germline V CDR1 and CDR2: DFQATT, SNEGSKA (reference sequence). The V gene lost 6 bases and the J gene lost 0 bases, with 11 bases spanning the gap. This CDR3 region has 13 residues. Each CDR3 protein gets one entry after TCRdb re-called the RT-PCR reads with MiXCR. Among 500,000 to 650,000 distinct CDR3 sequences listed, 7.6% were seen once. Note on this clonotype: What it binds is not known.

The chain couples TRBV20-1 to TRBJ2-5; D unclear. This material consisted of PBMCs from blood, taken around 25 months after vaccination. The receptor was isolated from a man aged 50-75 years who received an inactivated influenza vaccine. The CDR3 DNA reads as TGCAGTGCATGGACCTCTAACCAAGAGACCCAGTACTTC. Its translation: CSAWTSNQETQYF.